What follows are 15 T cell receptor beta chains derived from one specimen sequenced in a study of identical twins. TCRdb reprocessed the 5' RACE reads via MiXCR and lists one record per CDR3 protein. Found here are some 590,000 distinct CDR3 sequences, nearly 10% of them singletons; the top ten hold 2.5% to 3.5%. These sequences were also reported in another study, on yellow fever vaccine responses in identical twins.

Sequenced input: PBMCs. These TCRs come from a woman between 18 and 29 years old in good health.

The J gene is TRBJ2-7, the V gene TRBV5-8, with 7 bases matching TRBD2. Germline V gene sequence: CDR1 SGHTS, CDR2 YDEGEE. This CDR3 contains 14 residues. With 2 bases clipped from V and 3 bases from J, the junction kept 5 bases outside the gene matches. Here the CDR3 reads CASSFTGGNYEQYF. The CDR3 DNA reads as TGTGCCAGCAGCTTTACGGGGGGAAACTACGAGCAGTACTTC.

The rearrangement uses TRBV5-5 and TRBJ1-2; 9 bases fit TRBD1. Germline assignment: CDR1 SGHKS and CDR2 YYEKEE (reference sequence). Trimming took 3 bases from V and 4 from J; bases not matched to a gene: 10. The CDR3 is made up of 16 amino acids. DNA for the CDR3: TGTGCCAGCAGCTATAGGGACAGGGTAACTCCCTATGGCTACACCTTC. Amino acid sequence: CASSYRDRVTPYGYTF.

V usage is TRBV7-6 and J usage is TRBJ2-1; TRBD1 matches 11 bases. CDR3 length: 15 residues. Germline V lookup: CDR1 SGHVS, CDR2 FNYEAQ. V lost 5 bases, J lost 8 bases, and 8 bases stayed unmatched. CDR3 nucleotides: TGTGCCAGCAGCCCGCGGACAGGGGGCTGGGATGAGCAGTTCTTC. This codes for CASSPRTGGWDEQFF.

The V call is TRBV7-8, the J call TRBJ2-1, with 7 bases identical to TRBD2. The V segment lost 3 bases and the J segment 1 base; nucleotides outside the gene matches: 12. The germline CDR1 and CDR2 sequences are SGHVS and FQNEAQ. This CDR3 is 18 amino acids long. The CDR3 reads CASSFPLGASGSYNEQFF. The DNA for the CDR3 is TGTGCCAGCAGCTTCCCCTTAGGGGCTAGCGGATCCTACAATGAGCAGTTCTTC.

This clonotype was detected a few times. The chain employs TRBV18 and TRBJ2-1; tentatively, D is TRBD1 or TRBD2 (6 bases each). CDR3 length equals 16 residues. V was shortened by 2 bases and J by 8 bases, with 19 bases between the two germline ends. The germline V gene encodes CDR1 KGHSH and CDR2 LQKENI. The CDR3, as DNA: TGTGCCAGCTCACCAACCAAGGGGGGTATTATGGATGAGCAGTTCTTC. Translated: CASSPTKGGIMDEQFF.

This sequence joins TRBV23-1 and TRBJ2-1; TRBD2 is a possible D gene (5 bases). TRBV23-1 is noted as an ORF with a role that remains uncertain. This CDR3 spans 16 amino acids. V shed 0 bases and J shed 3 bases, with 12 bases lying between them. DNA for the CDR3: TGCGCCAGCAGTCAATCGATACGGGATATCTACAATGAGCAGTTCTTC. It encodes CASSQSIRDIYNEQFF.

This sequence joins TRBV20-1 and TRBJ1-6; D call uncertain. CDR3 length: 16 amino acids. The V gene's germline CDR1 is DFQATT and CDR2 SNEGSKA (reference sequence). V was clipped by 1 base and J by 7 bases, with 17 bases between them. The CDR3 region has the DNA TGCAGTGCTAGAGCTAAAGGGCAGAACCCGAATTCACCCCTCCACTTT. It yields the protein CSARAKGQNPNSPLHF.

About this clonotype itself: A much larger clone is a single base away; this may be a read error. CDR3 protein: CASSGESYERYF. The CDR3 DNA sequence: TGCGCCAGCAGTGGGGAGTCCTACGAGCGGTACTTC. This chain connects TRBV5-1 to TRBJ2-7; D might be TRBD2 (5 bases). Germline V gives CDR1 SGHRS, CDR2 YFSETQ. The CDR3 is made up of 12 amino acids. The full variable domain, with the rest looked up from reference TRBV5-1 and TRBJ2-7, is KAGVTQTPRYLIKTRGQQVTLSCSPISGHRSVSWYQQTPGQGLQFLFEYFSETQRNKGNFPGRFSGRQFSNSRSEMNVSTLELGDSALYLCASSGESYERYFGPGTRLTVT.

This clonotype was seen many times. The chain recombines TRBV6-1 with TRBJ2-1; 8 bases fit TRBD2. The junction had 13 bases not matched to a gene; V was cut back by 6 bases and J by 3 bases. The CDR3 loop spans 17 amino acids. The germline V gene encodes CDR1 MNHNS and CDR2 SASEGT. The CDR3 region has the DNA TGTGCCAGCAGCCCTTCTAGCGGGCTTGGGGGCTACAATGAGCAGTTCTTC. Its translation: CASSPSSGLGGYNEQFF.

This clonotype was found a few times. CDR3 loop: CSARPKRGWGNQPQHF. The CDR3 DNA is TGCAGTGCTAGGCCCAAACGGGGATGGGGCAATCAGCCCCAGCATTTT. The chain employs TRBV20-1 and TRBJ1-5; D is uncertain. Looked up from germline, CDR1 is DFQATT and CDR2 is SNEGSKA (reference sequence). V lost 3 bases to trimming and J lost 2 bases, with 17 bases between them. This CDR3 has 16 amino acids.

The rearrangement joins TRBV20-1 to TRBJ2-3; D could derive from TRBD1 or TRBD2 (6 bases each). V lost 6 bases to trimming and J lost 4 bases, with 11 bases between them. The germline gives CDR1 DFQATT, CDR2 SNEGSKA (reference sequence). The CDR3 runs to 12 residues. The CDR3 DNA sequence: TGCAGTGCGAGGGGGGAGGCAGATACGCAGTATTTT. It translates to CSARGEADTQYF.

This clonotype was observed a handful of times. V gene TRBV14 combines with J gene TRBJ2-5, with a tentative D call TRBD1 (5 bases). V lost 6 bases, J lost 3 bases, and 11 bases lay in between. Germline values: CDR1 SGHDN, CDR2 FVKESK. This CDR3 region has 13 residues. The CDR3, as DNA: TGTGCCAGCAGAGACGAGACAGAAGAGACCCAGTACTTC. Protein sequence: CASRDETEETQYF.

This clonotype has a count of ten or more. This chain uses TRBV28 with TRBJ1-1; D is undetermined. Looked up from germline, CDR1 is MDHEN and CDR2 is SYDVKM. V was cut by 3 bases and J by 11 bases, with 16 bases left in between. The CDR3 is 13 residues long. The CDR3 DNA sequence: TGTGCCAGCAGTTTGGAAGTTCTAACGGAGGCTTTCTTT. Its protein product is CASSLEVLTEAFF.

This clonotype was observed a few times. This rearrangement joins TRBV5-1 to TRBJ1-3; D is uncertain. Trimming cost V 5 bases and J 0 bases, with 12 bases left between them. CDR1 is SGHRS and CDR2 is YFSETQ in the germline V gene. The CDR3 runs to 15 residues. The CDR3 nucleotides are TGCGCCAGCAGTAACCCCGGAAGCTCTGGAAACACCATATATTTT. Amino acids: CASSNPGSSGNTIYF. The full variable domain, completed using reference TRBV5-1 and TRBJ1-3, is KAGVTQTPRYLIKTRGQQVTLSCSPISGHRSVSWYQQTPGQGLQFLFEYFSETQRNKGNFPGRFSGRQFSNSRSEMNVSTLELGDSALYLCASSNPGSSGNTIYFGEGSWLTVV.

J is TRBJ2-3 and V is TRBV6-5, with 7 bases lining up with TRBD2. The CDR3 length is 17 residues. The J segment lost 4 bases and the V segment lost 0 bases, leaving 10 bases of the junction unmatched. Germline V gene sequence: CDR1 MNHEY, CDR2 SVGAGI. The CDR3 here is CASSYSGSGISPDTQYF. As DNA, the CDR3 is TGTGCCAGCAGTTACTCTGGAAGCGGGATTTCCCCAGATACGCAGTATTTT.